One and the same sample provided the 30 T cell receptor beta chains below, sequenced in a study of cytomegalovirus exposure and HLA in healthy donors. Amplification used 60 Vbeta primers and 13 Jbeta primers. Method: immunoSEQ multiplex PCR; TCRdb's copy keeps in-frame clones and lacks some. The sample lists some 130,000 clones, roughly 80% occurring once. The sequenced sample was PBMCs. Receptors originate from a man aged 35 to 55 in good health and CMV-seronegative.

This clone has only one observation. This chain uses TRBV9 with TRBJ2-7; D is unclear. V lost 3 bases and J lost 0, with 7 bases in between. Germline CDR1 is SGDLS and CDR2 is YYNGEE. This CDR3 has 13 residues. Written as DNA, the CDR3 is TGTGCCAGCAGCGGAACAAGCTCCTACGAGCAGTACTTC. This codes for CASSGTSSYEQYF.

The chain employs TRBV10-3 and TRBJ1-3; 7 nucleotides agree with TRBD1. CDR1 is ENHRY, CDR2 SYGVKD, per germline. The CDR3 sequence is 14 residues long. V shed 3 bases, J shed 4 bases, and the junction held 3 bases outside the gene matches. The CDR3 loop reads CAISDHRGGNTIYF. In DNA, the CDR3 is TGTGCCATCAGTGACCACAGGGGAGGAAACACCATATATTTT.

Points on this clone: Other DNA variants within this sample encode the same CDR3. The chain uses TRBV5-1 and TRBJ1-2; 7 bases are a match to TRBD1. J gave up 2 bases and V 4 bases, and 2 bases lay outside the gene matches. Germline CDR1 is SGHRS and CDR2 is YFSETQ. This CDR3 comprises 13 residues. The CDR3 sequence: CASSPGQNYGYTF. CDR3 DNA sequence: TGCGCCAGCAGCCCGGGACAGAACTATGGCTACACCTTC.

The genes are TRBV27 and TRBJ2-1, with D possibly matching TRBD2 (5 bases). Germline CDR1 reads MNHEY; CDR2 reads SMNVEV (reference sequence). The CDR3 contains 12 residues. V dropped 2 bases and J dropped 8 bases, with 7 bases sitting between them. The CDR3 DNA reads as TGTGCCAGCAGTTTACCCGGGGATGAGCAGTTCTTC. It yields the protein CASSLPGDEQFF.

The V gene is TRBV11-1, the J gene TRBJ2-3; 10 bases match TRBD1. The CDR3 is made up of 15 amino acids. The germline CDR1 and CDR2 sequences are SGHAT and FQDESV (reference sequence). The ends lost 2 bases at V and 5 bases at J; junction bases unmatched: 4. CDR3 bases: TGTGCCAGCAGCTTACAGGACAGGGGGATAGATACGCAGTATTTT. This encodes CASSLQDRGIDTQYF.

This sequence joins TRBV5-6 and TRBJ2-7; D remains unclear. The CDR3 has 15 amino acids. The V gene's germline CDR1 is SGHDT and CDR2 YYEEEE. The V and J ends lost 2 bases and 0 bases respectively, with 12 bases between them. CDR3 in amino acids: CASSLDPASSYEQYF. The CDR3 coding sequence is TGTGCCAGCAGCTTAGACCCAGCGTCCTCCTACGAGCAGTACTTC. Full variable domain (missing parts from reference TRBV5-6 and TRBJ2-7): DAGVTQSPTHLIKTRGQQVTLRCSPKSGHDTVSWYQQALGQGPQFIFQYYEEEERQRGNFPDRFSGHQFPNYSSELNVNALLLGDSALYLCASSLDPASSYEQYFGPGTRLTVT.

This clone was seen more than once but under ten times. CDR3 coding DNA: TGTGCCAGCAGCTTAGCCGGGAGAGCCTACACCGGGGAGCTGTTTTTT. The encoded protein is CASSLAGRAYTGELFF. The rearrangement uses TRBV7-9 and TRBJ2-2, with D perhaps matching TRBD2 (6 bases). The germline V gene has CDR1 SEHNR and CDR2 FQNEAQ (reference sequence). Trimming left V 0 bases short and J 3 bases short, with 11 bases between. The length of the CDR3 is 16 residues.

CDR3 in DNA: TGTGCCAGCAGCCCTGGGCCACCCCCTTACGAGCAGTACTTC. Amino acid sequence: CASSPGPPPYEQYF. The rearrangement joins TRBV11-3 to TRBJ2-7; D call uncertain. From germline, CDR1 is SGHNT and CDR2 YENEEA. The V and J ends lost 5 bases and 4 bases respectively, with 15 bases between them. This CDR3 contains 14 residues.

The rearrangement links TRBV10-3 to TRBJ2-7; D call uncertain. V lost 0 bases to trimming and J lost 0 bases, with 9 bases between them. The CDR3 is 15 residues long. Germline V CDR1 and CDR2: ENHRY, SYGVKD. The DNA of the CDR3 is TGTGCCATCAGTGAGTCTGTCAGAGGCTCCTACGAGCAGTACTTC. Amino acid sequence: CAISESVRGSYEQYF.

The V and J genes are TRBV19 and TRBJ2-1, with D uncertain. The CDR3 is made up of 11 amino acids. Germline CDR1 LNHDA, CDR2 SQIVND (reference sequence). CDR3 amino acids: CATSAYNEQFF. The DNA of the CDR3 is TGTGCTACAAGCGCCTACAATGAGCAGTTCTTC.

The chain has TRBV6-1 and TRBJ2-7; TRBD1 might be the D (6 bases). V lost 5 bases and J 0 bases, leaving 8 bases between the germline ends. The V gene's germline CDR1 is MNHNS and CDR2 SASEGT. The CDR3 length is 13 residues. This CDR3 reads CASSRDTSYEQYF. The CDR3 nucleotides read TGTGCCAGCAGTCGGGACACCTCCTACGAGCAGTACTTC.

The chain uses TRBV4-3 and TRBJ2-1; 9 nucleotides line up with TRBD1. Germline V gene sequence: CDR1 LGHNA, CDR2 YSLEER. J lost 8 bases, V lost 2 bases, and 7 bases had no gene match. CDR3 size: 15 residues. The CDR3 nucleotides read TGCGCCAGCAGCCAACTGGGACAGGGTGTCCATGAGCAGTTCTTC. Protein sequence: CASSQLGQGVHEQFF.

A single count supports this clone. The CDR3 loop reads CASSEIVAGDRTSEQYF. The DNA of the CDR3 is TGTGCCAGCAGTGAGATAGTAGCGGGAGACAGGACGAGTGAGCAGTACTTC. The rearrangement links TRBV2 to TRBJ2-7, with 9 bases lining up with TRBD2. J was trimmed by 7 bases and V by 3 bases; bases with no gene match: 16. The CDR3 covers 17 residues. Per the germline V gene, CDR1 is SNHLY and CDR2 is FYNNEI.

The CDR3 nucleotides read TGTGCCAGCAGTGTAGACAGGGTCAGCTATGGCTACACCTTC. This codes for CASSVDRVSYGYTF. V is TRBV6-1 and J is TRBJ1-2; 7 bases match TRBD1. Germline V gene sequence: CDR1 MNHNS, CDR2 SASEGT. J gave up 4 bases and V 4 bases, and 6 bases lay outside the gene matches. The CDR3 sequence is 14 residues long.

The chain uses TRBV28 and TRBJ2-3; 7 bases match TRBD2. Germline assignment: CDR1 MDHEN and CDR2 SYDVKM. CDR3 size: 17 residues. The V gene end was trimmed by 5 bases and the J gene end by 2 bases; junction bases not matched to a gene: 13. The CDR3 sequence: CASSPPGAGIDTDTQYF. The CDR3 DNA reads as TGTGCCAGCAGTCCCCCAGGAGCGGGGATAGACACAGATACGCAGTATTTT.

A few counts support this clone. The chain carries TRBV30 and TRBJ1-5; D possibly corresponds to TRBD1 (5 bases). Trimming took 0 bases from V and 6 from J, leaving 15 bases between them. CDR3 length: 15 amino acids. CDR1 is GTSNPN, CDR2 SVGIG, per germline (reference sequence). Here the CDR3 DNA reads TGTGCCTGGAGTGTAGCGGGGGGGGATGGTCAGCCCCAGCATTTT. It specifies CAWSVAGGDGQPQHF.

This chain connects TRBV29-1 to TRBJ1-1; weak D call: TRBD1 (5 bases). Per germline, CDR1 SQVTM and CDR2 ANQGSEA. The V and J ends lost 7 bases and 3 bases respectively, with 15 bases between them. The length of the CDR3 is 13 residues. CDR3 sequence: CSAERGADTEAFF. As DNA, the CDR3 is TGCAGCGCAGAAAGGGGCGCGGACACTGAAGCTTTCTTT.

This clone was detected a few times. The chain employs TRBV13 and TRBJ2-7; D not resolved. Per germline, CDR1 PRHDT and CDR2 FYEKMQ (reference sequence). Between the trimmed V and J ends, which lost 4 bases and 0 bases, there was a span of 10 bases. The CDR3 loop spans 14 amino acids. The CDR3: CASSSRSSSYEQYF. The CDR3 DNA sequence: TGTGCCAGCAGCTCTCGGTCCTCCTCCTACGAGCAGTACTTC.

J is TRBJ2-7 and V is TRBV11-2, with TRBD2 matching over 9 bases. Trimming at V came to 0 bases and at J to 0 bases, leaving 6 bases not matched to a gene. CDR1 and CDR2 from the germline V gene are SGHAT and FQNNGV. The CDR3 runs 17 residues. CDR3 sequence: CASSLDLTAGGSYEQYF. CDR3 DNA sequence: TGTGCCAGCAGCTTAGACCTGACAGCGGGGGGCTCCTACGAGCAGTACTTC. Full variable domain (missing parts from reference TRBV11-2 and TRBJ2-7): EAGVAQSPRYKIIEKRQSVAFWCNPISGHATLYWYQQILGQGPKLLIQFQNNGVVDDSQLPKDRFSAERLKGVDSTLKIQPAKLEDSAVYLCASSLDLTAGGSYEQYFGPGTRLTVT.

The chain recombines TRBV11-2 with TRBJ2-1, with D possibly being TRBD2 (6 bases). Germline V gene lookup returns CDR1 SGHAT and CDR2 FQNNGV. Between the trimmed V and J ends, which lost 6 bases and 0 bases, there was a span of 18 bases. This CDR3 comprises 17 residues. CDR3: CASRSIWAGSSYNEQFF. In nucleotides, the CDR3 is TGTGCCAGCAGATCTATCTGGGCGGGAAGCTCCTACAATGAGCAGTTCTTC.

The J gene is TRBJ2-3, the V gene TRBV5-1; D unclear. The V and J ends lost 0 bases and 3 bases respectively, with 8 bases between them. The CDR3 consists of 14 residues. CDR1 and CDR2 from the germline V gene are SGHRS and YFSETQ. CDR3 nucleotide sequence: TGCGCCAGCAGCTTGGCCTTGGCTACAGATACGCAGTATTTT. Protein: CASSLALATDTQYF.

The chain links TRBV30 to TRBJ2-1, with 11 bases matching TRBD2. The V and J ends lost 3 bases and 7 bases, in that order; junction bases with no gene match: 5. The CDR3 runs to 14 residues. Germline CDR1 reads GTSNPN; CDR2 reads SVGIG (reference sequence). CDR3 sequence: CAWRGTSGINEQFF. CDR3 DNA: TGTGCCTGGAGGGGGACTAGCGGAATTAATGAGCAGTTCTTC.

CDR3 region: CASSQGLAGAQETQYF. In DNA, the CDR3 is TGCGCCAGCAGCCAAGGACTAGCGGGAGCCCAAGAGACCCAGTACTTC. This sequence joins TRBV4-1 and TRBJ2-5, with 12 bases fitting TRBD2. CDR3 size: 16 residues. V was clipped by 1 base and J by 1 base; unmatched bases: 1. Germline CDR1 reads MGHRA; CDR2 reads YSYEKL.

This clone turned up a few times. The chain has TRBV5-5 and TRBJ2-2; 7 nucleotides line up with TRBD1. The CDR3 has 14 residues. The V and J ends lost 4 bases and 1 base, in that order; junction bases with no gene match: 1. Germline values: CDR1 SGHKS, CDR2 YYEKEE (reference sequence). The CDR3 spells CASSRQGNTGELFF. CDR3 DNA: TGTGCCAGCAGCAGACAGGGGAACACCGGGGAGCTGTTTTTT.

The chain is built from TRBV7-2 and TRBJ1-5; D call uncertain. Trimming shortened V by 5 bases and J by 5 bases, and 10 bases separated the two germline ends. The CDR3 is 13 amino acids. CDR1 SGHTA and CDR2 FQGNSA come from the germline V gene. Here the CDR3 reads CASSPQRDQPQHF. CDR3 sequence (DNA): TGTGCCAGCAGCCCCCAGAGGGATCAGCCCCAGCATTTT.

The CDR3 DNA sequence: TGTGCCAGCAGCCCAGGGGCGGAGGAGACCCAGTACTTC. Its protein is CASSPGAEETQYF. The chain links TRBV27 to TRBJ2-5, with a possible D match to TRBD1 (6 bases). This CDR3 is built from 13 residues. Trimming shortened V by 6 bases and J by 5 bases, and 13 bases separated the two germline ends. The germline CDR1 and CDR2 sequences are MNHEY and SMNVEV (reference sequence).

CDR3 sequence: CASSVGLAGAGANVLTF. The CDR3, as DNA: TGTGCCAGCAGCGTAGGACTAGCGGGAGCTGGGGCCAACGTCCTGACTTTC. The chain links TRBV9 to TRBJ2-6; 12 positions agree with TRBD2. V was pared by 0 bases and J by 2 bases, with 0 bases of the junction left unmatched. The germline V gene encodes CDR1 SGDLS and CDR2 YYNGEE. This CDR3 comprises 17 residues.

A single count supports this clone. The chain links TRBV5-1 to TRBJ2-1, with 7 positions matching TRBD2. With 0 bases clipped from V and 2 bases from J, the junction kept 2 bases outside the gene matches. The CDR3 spans 15 residues. The germline CDR1 and CDR2 sequences are SGHRS and YFSETQ. Here the CDR3 reads CASSLGLAPYNEQFF. In DNA, the CDR3 is TGCGCCAGCAGCTTGGGACTAGCACCCTACAATGAGCAGTTCTTC.

The chain recombines TRBV27 with TRBJ2-1, with 10 bases lining up with TRBD2. J gave up 14 bases and V 2 bases, and 3 bases lay outside the gene matches. Per the germline V gene, CDR1 is MNHEY and CDR2 is SMNVEV (reference sequence). The CDR3 extends over 12 amino acids. DNA for the CDR3: TGTGCCAGCAGTTTAAAGAGCGGGAGGGAGTTCTTC. Its translation is CASSLKSGREFF.

The table lists this clone with a count of one. The V gene is TRBV6-1, the J gene TRBJ2-1, with a weak D call TRBD1 (6 bases). V gave up 0 bases and J gave up 7 bases, with 13 bases separating them. CDR1 MNHNS and CDR2 SASEGT come from the germline V gene. The CDR3 totals 15 residues. This chain's CDR3 is CASSEAGGIMNEQFF. The CDR3 DNA follows: TGTGCCAGCAGTGAAGCAGGGGGAATAATGAATGAGCAGTTCTTC.